This T cell receptor beta chain was captured by sequencing in a study of T-cell reconstitution after alpha-beta-depleted transplantation in children. The CDR3 spans 14 residues. The germline CDR1 and CDR2 sequences are WSHSY and SAAADI. The germline V and J ends were trimmed by 0 bases and 2 bases, with 8 bases remaining between them. A TCRbeta library incorporating unique molecular identifiers was prepared. From the PCR reads, TCRdb called clonotypes with MiXCR, one entry per CDR3 protein. Among about 590,000 distinct CDR3 sequences listed, 10% to 15% were seen once. Study-wide points: Expanded graft clones, several hundred of them, were reportedly the source of alpha-beta T cells about two months after transplant.

This clonotype has a count of ten or more. As yet, its antigen is unknown. The chain employs TRBV10-2 and TRBJ2-7; possible D gene TRBD1, 6 bases. The sequence came from a male patient younger than 18 who had a stem cell transplant for acute myeloid leukemia, so the T cells may come from the graft donor. The sample consisted of PBMCs, mostly from graft donor cells, taken 360 days after TCRalphabeta/CD19-depleted stem cell transplant. The CDR3 nucleotides are TGCGCCAGCAGTGAGTCTGGGACAACCTACGAGCAGTACTTC. Translated: CASSESGTTYEQYF.